Sequencing of this T cell receptor beta chain was carried out in a study of T cell responses to AZD1222 COVID-19 vaccine. Note on this clone: The antigen is not known.

The CDR3 contains 13 residues. The V end lost 2 bases, the J end lost 4 bases, and 8 bases lay between the germline ends. From germline, CDR1 is SGHTA and CDR2 FQGTGA. Study-wide findings and caveats: Clonal diversity may have been underestimated in mostly white British donors. An increase in Spike-specific TCR breadth and depth was observed after two AZD1222 doses.

Sequenced by immunoSEQ multiplex PCR; TCRdb stores in-frame clones only, minus some. Seen here are over 90,000 clones, about 90% observed once, and the top ten hold around 20%. The receptor was isolated from an adult in good health. Specimen: peripheral blood, collected on day 0 of AZD1222 vaccination. The genes are TRBV7-3 and TRBJ1-1; perhaps TRBD1 as D (5 bases). The CDR3 sequence: CASSLFGATEAFF. CDR3 DNA: TGTGCCAGCAGCTTATTCGGGGCCACTGAAGCTTTCTTT.